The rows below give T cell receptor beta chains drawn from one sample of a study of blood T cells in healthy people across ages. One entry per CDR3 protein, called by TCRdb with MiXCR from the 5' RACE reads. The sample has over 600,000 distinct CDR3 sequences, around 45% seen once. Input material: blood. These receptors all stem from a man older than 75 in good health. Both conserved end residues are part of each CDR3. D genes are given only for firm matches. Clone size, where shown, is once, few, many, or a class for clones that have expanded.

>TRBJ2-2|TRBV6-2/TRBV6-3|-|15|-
CASSTATANTGELFF
TGTGCCAGCAGTACCGCGACAGCTAACACCGGGGAGCTGTTTTTT
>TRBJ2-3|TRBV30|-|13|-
CAWSVSGPDTQYF
TGTGCCTGGAGTGTAAGCGGTCCAGATACGCAGTATTTT
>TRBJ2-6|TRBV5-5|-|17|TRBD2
CASSLEGGGLGANVLTF
TGTGCCAGCAGCTTGGAGGGCGGGGGGCTAGGGGCCAACGTCCTGACTTTC
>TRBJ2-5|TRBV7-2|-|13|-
CASTQQYQETQYF
TGTGCCAGCACCCAGCAGTACCAAGAGACCCAGTACTTC
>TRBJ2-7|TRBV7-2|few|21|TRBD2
CASSLARGLAGGLSSSYEQYF
TGTGCCAGCAGCTTAGCCCGCGGACTAGCGGGAGGGCTCTCGAGCTCCTACGAGCAGTACTTC
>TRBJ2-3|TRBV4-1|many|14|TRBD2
CASRWTSGSDTQYF
TGCGCCAGCAGATGGACTAGCGGGTCTGATACGCAGTATTTT
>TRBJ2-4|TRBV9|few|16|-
CASSDREDHGKNIQYF
TGTGCCAGCAGCGACAGGGAGGACCATGGCAAAAACATTCAGTACTTC
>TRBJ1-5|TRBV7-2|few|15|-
CASSSGPGFNQPQHF
TGTGCCAGCAGCAGCGGTCCGGGGTTCAATCAGCCCCAGCATTTT
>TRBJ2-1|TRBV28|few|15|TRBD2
CASSLIGLVYNEQFF
TGTGCCAGCAGTTTAATCGGACTAGTATACAATGAGCAGTTCTTC
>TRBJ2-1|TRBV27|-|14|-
CASRFRQSYNEQFF
TGTGCCAGCCGTTTTCGACAGTCCTACAATGAGCAGTTCTTC
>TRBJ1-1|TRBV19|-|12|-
CASSIEAGTAFF
TGTGCCAGTAGTATTGAAGCAGGGACGGCTTTCTTT
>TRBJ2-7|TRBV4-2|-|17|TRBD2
CASSLFRSGRISYEQYF
TGTGCCAGCAGCCTTTTTCGCAGCGGGAGGATCTCCTACGAGCAGTACTTC
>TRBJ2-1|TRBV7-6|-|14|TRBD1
CASSQNRGYNEQFF
TGTGCCAGCAGCCAGAACAGGGGGTACAATGAGCAGTTCTTC
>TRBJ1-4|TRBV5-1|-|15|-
CASSHNGGANEKLFF
TGCGCCAGCAGCCATAACGGAGGAGCAAATGAAAAACTGTTTTTT
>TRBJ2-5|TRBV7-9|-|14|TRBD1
CASSVTGGRETQYF
TGTGCCAGCAGCGTTACAGGGGGCCGTGAGACCCAGTACTTC
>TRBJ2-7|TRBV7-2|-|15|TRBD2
CASSLASGAYNEQYF
TGTGCCAGCAGCTTAGCTAGCGGGGCGTACAATGAGCAGTACTTC
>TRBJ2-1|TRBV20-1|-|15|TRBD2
CSAGEWGGRDNEQFF
TGCAGTGCTGGAGAGTGGGGCGGGAGGGACAATGAGCAGTTCTTC